This is a list of T cell receptor beta chains from one sample in a study. TCRdb recomputed calls from the 5' RACE reads with MiXCR, one row per CDR3 protein. The sample yields about 54,000 distinct CDR3 sequences, under 20% seen once. The sequencing input was naive CD4+ T cells sorted from blood. The receptors come from a female donor with breast cancer. Each CDR3 is given with its conserved first and last residue. A D gene is named only where the DNA matches it firmly. Clone size appears in some rows only: once, few, many, or a class for an expanded clone.

V gene	D gene	clone size	J gene	CDR3 protein	CDR3 DNA
TRBV7-2	TRBD1	many	TRBJ1-2	CASSLNRGMGGYTF	TGTGCCAGCAGCTTAAACAGGGGAATGGGTGGCTACACCTTC
TRBV6-5	TRBD1	many	TRBJ2-1	CASSRDRERQFF	TGTGCCAGCAGTCGGGACAGGGAAAGGCAGTTCTTC
TRBV6-5	TRBD1	many	TRBJ1-2	CASSKTGEGYGYTF	TGTGCCAGCAGTAAGACAGGGGAGGGCTATGGCTACACCTTC
TRBV5-1	.	.	TRBJ1-1	CASSLDLREAFF	TGCGCCAGCAGCTTGGATCTTAGGGAAGCTTTCTTT
TRBV10-3	TRBD2	.	TRBJ2-1	CATDSSGVHNEQFF	TGTGCCACCGATTCTAGCGGGGTACACAATGAGCAGTTCTTC
TRBV20-1	.	few	TRBJ1-2	CSARKELFYGYTF	TGCAGTGCTAGGAAAGAACTTTTCTATGGCTACACCTTC
TRBV6-6	.	medium-sized	TRBJ1-2	CASSRGSGDYTF	TGTGCCAGCAGTAGAGGTTCAGGGGACTACACCTTC
TRBV18	.	.	TRBJ2-3	CASSRDTGSADTQYF	TGTGCCAGCTCACGGGACACCGGTAGTGCAGATACGCAGTATTTT
TRBV4-2	TRBD1	few	TRBJ1-6	CASSHSPGQGLNSPLHF	TGTGCCAGCAGCCATTCTCCGGGACAGGGTCTGAATTCACCCCTCCACTTT
TRBV7-8	.	.	TRBJ2-7	CASSLLDNYEQYF	TGTGCCAGCAGCCTCCTGGATAACTACGAGCAGTACTTC
TRBV12-3/TRBV12-4	.	many	TRBJ1-6	CASSFSEDSPLHF	TGTGCCAGCAGTTTTTCCGAGGATTCACCCCTCCACTTT
TRBV6-5	TRBD2	.	TRBJ2-1	CASRFSGRTYNEQFF	TGTGCCAGCAGATTTAGCGGGAGGACCTACAATGAGCAGTTCTTC
TRBV11-3	TRBD2	.	TRBJ2-3	CASSSASGRGIRSTDTQYF	TGTGCCAGCAGCTCGGCTAGCGGGAGGGGAATTCGTAGCACAGATACGCAGTATTTT
TRBV27	TRBD2	.	TRBJ2-1	CASSRSGGGTSEQFF	TGTGCCAGCAGTCGGAGCGGGGGGGGGACTAGTGAGCAGTTCTTC
TRBV20-1	.	many	TRBJ1-1	CSARETGNTEAFF	TGCAGTGCTAGAGAGACAGGGAACACTGAAGCTTTCTTT
TRBV7-9	.	.	TRBJ2-6	CASSLLGSGANVLTF	TGTGCCAGCAGCTTACTTGGCTCTGGGGCCAACGTCCTGACTTTC
TRBV28	.	few	TRBJ1-1	CASSLDIHNTEAFF	TGTGCCAGCAGTTTAGACATCCATAACACCGAAGCTTTCTTT
TRBV28	.	.	TRBJ1-2	CASSLSTSLDFILHGYTF	TGTGCCAGCAGTTTGTCCACGTCCCTCGATTTTATCCTCCATGGCTACACCTTC
TRBV7-9	.	few	TRBJ2-1	CASSNSGGANEQFF	TGTGCCAGCAGTAATTCCGGTGGGGCCAATGAGCAGTTCTTC
TRBV15	.	few	TRBJ1-1	CATSRGWGGDTEAFF	TGTGCCACCAGCAGAGGGTGGGGAGGAGACACTGAAGCTTTCTTT
TRBV5-1	TRBD1	many	TRBJ1-4	CASSSDPGQADEKLFF	TGCGCCAGCAGCTCGGATCCGGGACAGGCTGATGAAAAACTGTTTTTT
TRBV5-1	TRBD2	.	TRBJ2-7	CASSIGTSGTYEQYF	TGCGCCAGCAGCATAGGGACTAGCGGGACCTACGAGCAGTACTTC
TRBV5-1	.	.	TRBJ1-2	CASSLATGYSGYTF	TGCGCCAGCAGCTTAGCCACAGGGTACAGTGGCTACACCTTC
TRBV5-1	TRBD2	.	TRBJ2-2	CASSLLAGGGTGELFF	TGCGCCAGCAGCTTGCTAGCGGGAGGAGGCACCGGGGAGCTGTTCTTT
TRBV6-6	.	.	TRBJ1-1	CANSYPTGTEAFF	TGTGCCAACAGTTACCCAACAGGCACTGAAGCTTTCTTT
TRBV7-2	.	.	TRBJ2-1	CASSIVGQRDNEQFF	TGTGCCAGCAGCATCGTGGGGCAACGAGACAATGAGCAGTTCTTC
TRBV20-1	TRBD2	few	TRBJ2-3	CSARELAGGEKDTQYF	TGCAGTGCTAGAGAACTAGCGGGAGGAGAAAAAGATACGCAGTATTTT
TRBV4-1	.	.	TRBJ1-5	CASSQESAENQPQHF	TGCGCCAGCAGCCAAGAATCGGCAGAGAATCAGCCCCAGCATTTT
TRBV7-2	.	many	TRBJ1-6	CASSFGRSPTPLHF	TGTGCCAGCAGCTTCGGCAGGTCGCCGACACCCCTCCACTTT
TRBV20-1	TRBD2	few	TRBJ2-1	CSTSGSSYNEQFF	TGCAGTACGAGCGGGAGCTCCTACAATGAGCAGTTCTTC
TRBV5-1	.	few	TRBJ1-6	CASSLGRDKNSPLHF	TGCGCCAGCAGCTTGGGGAGGGATAAGAATTCACCCCTCCACTTT
TRBV2	.	few	TRBJ1-4	CASTYRDGEKLFF	TGTGCCAGCACGTACAGGGACGGTGAAAAACTGTTTTTT
TRBV6-1	.	.	TRBJ1-5	CASSEMAGGNQPQHF	TGTGCCAGCAGTGAAATGGCAGGGGGCAATCAGCCCCAGCATTTT
TRBV5-1	TRBD1	.	TRBJ2-1	CASSPEAGGAGNEQFF	TGCGCCAGCAGCCCCGAAGCAGGGGGCGCGGGCAATGAGCAGTTCTTC
TRBV7-2	TRBD2	many	TRBJ2-3	CASSLENRGGLDTQYF	TGTGCCAGCAGCTTAGAGAATCGGGGGGGCCTAGATACGCAGTATTTT
TRBV20-1	.	once	TRBJ1-1	CSAREARGPLNTETFF	TGCAGTGCTAGAGAAGCCCGGGGTCCCCTGAACACTGAAACTTTCTTT
TRBV7-8	.	once	TRBJ1-1	CASSVARENTEAFF	TGTGCCAGCAGCGTAGCGAGAGAGAACACTGAAGCTTTCTTT
TRBV5-1	TRBD2	.	TRBJ2-3	CASSLAAGTSSDTQYF	TGCGCCAGCAGCTTGGCAGCTGGGACTAGTTCAGATACGCAGTATTTT
TRBV4-1	.	few	TRBJ1-4	CASSQVALGVSNEKLFF	TGCGCCAGCAGCCAAGTTGCCTTAGGGGTTTCTAATGAAAAACTGTTTTTT
TRBV5-1	TRBD1	.	TRBJ1-2	CASSPYGTGGSGYTF	TGCGCCAGCAGCCCCTACGGGACAGGGGGCTCTGGCTACACCTTC
TRBV28	.	few	TRBJ1-1	CASSFIISLTVMNTEAFF	TGTGCCAGCAGTTTCATAATCTCCCTTACAGTTATGAACACTGAAGCTTTCTTT
TRBV20-1	TRBD2	many	TRBJ2-5	CSAPGGGRTQYF	TGCAGTGCCCCCGGGGGGGGACGGACCCAGTACTTC
TRBV20-1	.	many	TRBJ2-1	CSADIRGLSSYNEQFF	TGCAGTGCTGATATCCGGGGCCTAAGCTCCTACAATGAGCAGTTCTTC
TRBV5-5	TRBD1	.	TRBJ2-5	CASSLGQGLETQYF	TGTGCCAGCAGCTTGGGACAGGGGTTGGAGACCCAGTACTTC
TRBV29-1	TRBD1	.	TRBJ2-7	CSVGVSGGLSYEQYF	TGCAGCGTCGGGGTCTCAGGGGGCTTATCCTACGAGCAGTACTTC
TRBV20-1	TRBD1	few	TRBJ1-5	CSARETGGKGQPQHF	TGCAGTGCTAGAGAAACAGGGGGGAAGGGTCAGCCCCAGCATTTT
TRBV4-2	TRBD1	few	TRBJ2-4	CASSTRQGDIQYF	TGTGCCAGCAGCACCCGACAGGGGGACATTCAGTACTTC
TRBV28	.	few	TRBJ1-1	CASSSSQAQGSTEAFF	TGTGCCAGCAGTTCTTCACAGGCGCAGGGGTCCACTGAAGCTTTCTTT
TRBV5-1	TRBD2	.	TRBJ2-5	CASSLTSGRAKTQYF	TGCGCGAGCAGCTTGACTAGCGGGAGGGCCAAGACCCAGTACTTC
TRBV2	TRBD1	few	TRBJ2-1	CASSGQGSNEQFF	TGTGCCAGCAGTGGACAGGGGAGCAATGAGCAGTTCTTC
TRBV5-1	TRBD1	few	TRBJ1-6	CASRDRGLDYNSPLHF	TGCGCCAGCAGGGACAGGGGGCTGGACTATAATTCACCCCTCCACTTT
TRBV7-2	.	many	TRBJ2-3	CASSLGVGTQYF	TGTGCCAGCAGCTTGGGAGTTGGTACGCAGTATTTT
TRBV5-1	.	few	TRBJ2-1	CVSSLLPEREQFF	TGCGTCAGCAGCTTGCTACCAGAGAGGGAGCAGTTCTTC
TRBV5-1	.	.	TRBJ2-2	CANSLTVANTGELFF	TGCGCCAACAGCTTGACAGTCGCGAACACCGGGGAGCTGTTTTTT